This is a list of T cell receptor beta chains from one sample in a study of cytomegalovirus exposure and HLA in healthy donors. Using immunoSEQ multiplex PCR, the repertoire was profiled, and TCRdb retains in-frame clones only, with some absent. The data contain roughly 250,000 clones, approximately 84% of them singletons. The sample was PBMCs. The receptor set was obtained from a woman between 40 and 50 years old in good health and CMV-seropositive. Each CDR3 is given with its conserved first and last residue. The D gene is left open where the match is weak. Expanded clones get a size class; other rows say once, few or many, or leave the size out.

V gene	J gene	clone size	D gene	CDR3 DNA	CDR3 protein
TRBV11-1	TRBJ2-1	NA	TRBD1	TGTGCCAGCAGCTTAGATCTCCGGACAGGGTTGCTCAATGAGCAGTTCTTC	CASSLDLRTGLLNEQFF
TRBV2	TRBJ1-1	NA	NA	TGTGCCAGCACCAGGGATACTGAAGCTTTCTTT	CASTRDTEAFF
TRBV14	TRBJ1-4	NA	TRBD1	TGTGCCAGCAGCCGGACAGGAATGAATGAAAAACTGTTTTTT	CASSRTGMNEKLFF
TRBV5-1	TRBJ2-7	once	NA	TGCGCCAGCACGTCGAGGGGGACGGGTGAGCAGTACTTC	CASTSRGTGEQYF
TRBV5-1	TRBJ2-5	NA	TRBD1	TGCGCCAGCAGCCGCGGGACAGGACAAGAGACCCAGTACTTC	CASSRGTGQETQYF
TRBV25-1	TRBJ1-1	NA	TRBD1	TGTGCCAGCAGTGATTTAGGGACAGCAGACACTGAAGCTTTCTTT	CASSDLGTADTEAFF
TRBV6-1	TRBJ2-7	NA	TRBD2	TGTGCCAGCAGTGAATGGTTCTCCGGGCTAGCGGACTCCTACGAGCAGTACTTC	CASSEWFSGLADSYEQYF
TRBV30	TRBJ2-6	NA	NA	TGTGCCTGGAGTGTTGAGCCCTCTGGGGCCAACGTCCTGACTTTC	CAWSVEPSGANVLTF
TRBV5-4	TRBJ2-7	NA	TRBD2	TGTGCCAGCAGCCCGGGACTAGAGGCCTACGAGCAGTACTTC	CASSPGLEAYEQYF
TRBV4-2	TRBJ1-3	NA	TRBD1	TGTGCCAGCAGCCAAGATGTGACAGGGGTTGGAAACACCATATATTTT	CASSQDVTGVGNTIYF
TRBV7-2	TRBJ2-5	NA	TRBD2	TGTGCCAGCAGCCGTGCTGGGGGGGAGCAGTACTTC	CASSRAGGEQYF
TRBV7-2	TRBJ2-6	NA	NA	TGTGCCAGCAGCTTCGACAGATCTGGGGCCAACGTCCTGACTTTC	CASSFDRSGANVLTF
TRBV11-2	TRBJ2-7	once	NA	TGTGCCAGCAGTAGGGGCAACGAGCAGTACTTC	CASSRGNEQYF
TRBV18	TRBJ2-7	NA	TRBD1	TGTGCCAGCTCACCGGGACAGGCAACCTACGAGCAGTACTTC	CASSPGQATYEQYF
TRBV6-6	TRBJ2-7	NA	TRBD1	TGTGCCAGCAGTTCCGGGACAGGAATCTACGAGCAGTACTTC	CASSSGTGIYEQYF
TRBV6-5	TRBJ2-2	NA	TRBD1	TGTGCCAGCACGGGACAGGCGAACACCGGGGAGCTGTTTTTT	CASTGQANTGELFF
TRBV5-4	TRBJ1-1	few	NA	TGTGCCAGCAGCTTGGCAGGGGCCACTGAAGCTTTCTTT	CASSLAGATEAFF
TRBV7-3	TRBJ2-4	NA	NA	TGTGCCAGCAGCGGGAGTGGTAGGGGGGCCAAAAACATTCAGTACTTC	CASSGSGRGAKNIQYF
TRBV28	TRBJ2-7	NA	NA	TGTGCCAGCAGTTCCCCGATTAACGGGAGCTACGAGCAGTACTTC	CASSSPINGSYEQYF
TRBV29-1	TRBJ2-7	NA	NA	TGCAGCGTCTTACATCGGGATCTTTACGAGCAGTACTTC	CSVLHRDLYEQYF
TRBV6-5	TRBJ1-2	NA	NA	TGTGCCAGCAGGGCGGGGGGCTATGGCTACACCTTC	CASRAGGYGYTF
TRBV5-6	TRBJ1-4	few	NA	TGTGCCAGCAGCTCACGGACAGATCTGAATGAAAAACTGTTTTTT	CASSSRTDLNEKLFF
TRBV5-6	TRBJ2-2	NA	TRBD2	TGTGCCAGCAGCTTGCCGGGGGGAACAAACACCGGGGAGCTGTTTTTT	CASSLPGGTNTGELFF
TRBV30	TRBJ1-3	once	TRBD1	TGTGCCAGGACAGGGGGCGGTGGAAACACCATATATTTT	CARTGGGGNTIYF
TRBV29-1	TRBJ2-7	NA	TRBD2	TGCAGCGTTTTGGCTAGCGGGAGGATCTACGAGCAGTACTTC	CSVLASGRIYEQYF
TRBV7-7	TRBJ2-1	NA	TRBD2	TGTGCCAGCAGCTCGGGACTAGCGGGAGGAAATGAGCAGTTCTTC	CASSSGLAGGNEQFF
TRBV18	TRBJ1-5	NA	TRBD1	TGTGCCAGCTCACCCGGACAGGCCCCTAATCAGCCCCAGCATTTT	CASSPGQAPNQPQHF